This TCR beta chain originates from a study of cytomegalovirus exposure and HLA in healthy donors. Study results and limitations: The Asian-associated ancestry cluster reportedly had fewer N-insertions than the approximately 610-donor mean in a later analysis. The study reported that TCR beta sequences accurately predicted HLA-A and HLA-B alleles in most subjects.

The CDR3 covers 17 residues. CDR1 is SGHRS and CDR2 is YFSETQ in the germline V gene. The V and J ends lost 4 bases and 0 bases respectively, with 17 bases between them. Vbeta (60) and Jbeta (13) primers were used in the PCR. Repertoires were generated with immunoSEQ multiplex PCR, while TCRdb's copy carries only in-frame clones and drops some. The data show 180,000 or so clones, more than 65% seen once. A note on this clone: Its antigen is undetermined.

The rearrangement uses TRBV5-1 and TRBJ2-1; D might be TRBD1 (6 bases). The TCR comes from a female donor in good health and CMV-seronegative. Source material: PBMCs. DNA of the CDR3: TGCGCCAGCAGCATATTGACAGGCCTGAGCTCCTACAATGAGCAGTTCTTC. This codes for CASSILTGLSSYNEQFF.